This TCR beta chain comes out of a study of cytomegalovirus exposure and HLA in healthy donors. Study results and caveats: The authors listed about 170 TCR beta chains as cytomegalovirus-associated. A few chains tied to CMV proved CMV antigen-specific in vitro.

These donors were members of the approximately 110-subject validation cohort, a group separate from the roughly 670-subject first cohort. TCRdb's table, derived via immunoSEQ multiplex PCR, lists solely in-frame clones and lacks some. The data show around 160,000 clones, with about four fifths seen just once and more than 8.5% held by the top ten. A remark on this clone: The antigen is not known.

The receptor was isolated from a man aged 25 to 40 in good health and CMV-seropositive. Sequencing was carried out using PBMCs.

The CDR3 DNA follows: TGTGCCAGCAGCCCCTCCGGGCTAGCGGGGGGGCTTAAGCAGTACTTC. It encodes CASSPSGLAGGLKQYF. The chain recombines TRBV7-9 with TRBJ2-7; 12 nucleotides line up with TRBD2. This CDR3 contains 16 residues. CDR1 and CDR2 (germline): SEHNR, FQNEAQ (reference sequence). The junction had 13 bases not matched to a gene; V was cut back by 5 bases and J by 8 bases.